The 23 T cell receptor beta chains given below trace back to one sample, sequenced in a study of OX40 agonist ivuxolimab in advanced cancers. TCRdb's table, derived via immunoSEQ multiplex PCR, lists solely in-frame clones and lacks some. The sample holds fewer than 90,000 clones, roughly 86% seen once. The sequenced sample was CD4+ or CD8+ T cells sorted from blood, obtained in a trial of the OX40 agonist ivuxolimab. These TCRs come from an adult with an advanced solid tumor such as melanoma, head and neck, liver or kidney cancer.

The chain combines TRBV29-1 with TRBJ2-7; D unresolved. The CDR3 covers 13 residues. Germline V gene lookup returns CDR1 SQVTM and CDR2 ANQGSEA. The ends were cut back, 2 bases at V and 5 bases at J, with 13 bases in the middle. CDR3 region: CSVETEPRNEQYF. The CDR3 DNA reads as TGCAGCGTTGAAACGGAACCGAGGAACGAGCAGTACTTC.

This chain's CDR3 is CASSQSAQQGNTIYF. In DNA form, the CDR3 reads TGCGCCAGCAGCCAGAGCGCCCAACAAGGAAACACCATATATTTT. The V and J genes are TRBV5-1 and TRBJ1-3, with D uncertain. Germline V lookup: CDR1 SGHRS, CDR2 YFSETQ. This CDR3 spans 15 amino acids. The V gene lost 4 bases and the J gene lost 4 bases, with 15 bases spanning the gap.

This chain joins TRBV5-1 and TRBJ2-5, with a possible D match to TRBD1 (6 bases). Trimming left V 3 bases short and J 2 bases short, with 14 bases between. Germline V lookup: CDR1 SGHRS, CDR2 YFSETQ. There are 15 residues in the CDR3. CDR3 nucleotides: TGCGCCAGCAGCTCGCAAGGGGGATATCAAGAGACCCAGTACTTC. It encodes CASSSQGGYQETQYF.

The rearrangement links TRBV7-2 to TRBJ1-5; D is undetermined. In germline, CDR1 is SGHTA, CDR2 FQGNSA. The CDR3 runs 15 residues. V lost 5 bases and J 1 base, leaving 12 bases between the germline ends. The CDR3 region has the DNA TGTGCCAGCAGCCCCAACGGCAGAAGCAATCAGCCCCAGCATTTT. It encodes CASSPNGRSNQPQHF. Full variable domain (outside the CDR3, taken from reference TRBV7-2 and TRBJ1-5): GAGVSQSPSNKVTEKGKDVELRCDPISGHTALYWYRQSLGQGLEFLIYFQGNSAPDKSGLPSDRFSAERTGGSVSTLTIQRTQQEDSAVYLCASSPNGRSNQPQHFGDGTRLSIL.

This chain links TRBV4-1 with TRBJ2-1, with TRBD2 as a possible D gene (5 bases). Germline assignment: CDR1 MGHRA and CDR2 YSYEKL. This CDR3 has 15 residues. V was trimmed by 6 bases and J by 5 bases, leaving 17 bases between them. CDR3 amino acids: CASRNPVGSHNEQFF. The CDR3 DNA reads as TGCGCCAGCAGGAACCCTGTAGGGAGCCACAATGAGCAGTTCTTC.

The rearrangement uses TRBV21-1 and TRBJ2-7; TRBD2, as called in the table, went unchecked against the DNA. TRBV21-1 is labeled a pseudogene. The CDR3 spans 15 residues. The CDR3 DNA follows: TGTGCCAGCAGCAAAGATGGGCGGGGGGTTAACGAGCAGTACTTC. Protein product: CASSKDGRGVNEQYF.

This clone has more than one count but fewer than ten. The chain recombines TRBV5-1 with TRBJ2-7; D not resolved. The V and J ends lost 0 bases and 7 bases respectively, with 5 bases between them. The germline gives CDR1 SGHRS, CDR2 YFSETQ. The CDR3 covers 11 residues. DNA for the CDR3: TGCGCCAGCAGCTTGGATCGGGAGCAGTACTTC. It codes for CASSLDREQYF.

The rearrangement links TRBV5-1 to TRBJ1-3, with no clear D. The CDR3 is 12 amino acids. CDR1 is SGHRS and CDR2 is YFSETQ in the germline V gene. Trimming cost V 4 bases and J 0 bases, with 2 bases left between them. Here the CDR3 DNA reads TGCGCCAGCAGCCCCTCTGGAAACACCATATATTTT. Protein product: CASSPSGNTIYF.

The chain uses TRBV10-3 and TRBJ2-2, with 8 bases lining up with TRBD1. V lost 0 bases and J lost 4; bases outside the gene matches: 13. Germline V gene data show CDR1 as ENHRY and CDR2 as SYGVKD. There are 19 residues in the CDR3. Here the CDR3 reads CAISESMGRGRQSTGELFF. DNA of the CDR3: TGTGCCATCAGTGAGTCCATGGGCAGGGGGCGTCAAAGCACCGGGGAGCTGTTTTTT.

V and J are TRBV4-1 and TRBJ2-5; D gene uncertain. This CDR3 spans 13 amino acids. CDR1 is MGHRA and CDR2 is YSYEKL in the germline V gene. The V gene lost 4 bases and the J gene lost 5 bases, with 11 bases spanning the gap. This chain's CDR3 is CASSLGPLETQYF. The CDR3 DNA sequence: TGCGCCAGCAGCCTCGGGCCGCTGGAGACCCAGTACTTC.

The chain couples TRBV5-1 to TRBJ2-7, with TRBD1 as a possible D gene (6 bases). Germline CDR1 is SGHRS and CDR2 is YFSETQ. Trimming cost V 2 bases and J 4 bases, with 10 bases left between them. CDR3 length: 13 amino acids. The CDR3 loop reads CASSFGQPYEQYF. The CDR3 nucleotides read TGCGCCAGCAGCTTCGGACAGCCTTACGAGCAGTACTTC.

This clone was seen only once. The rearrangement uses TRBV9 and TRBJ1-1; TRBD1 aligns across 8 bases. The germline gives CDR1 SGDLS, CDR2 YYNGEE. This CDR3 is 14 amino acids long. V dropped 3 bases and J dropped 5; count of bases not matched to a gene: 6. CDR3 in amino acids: CASSARTGRTEAFF. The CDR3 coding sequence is TGTGCCAGCAGCGCCCGGACAGGGAGGACTGAAGCTTTCTTT.

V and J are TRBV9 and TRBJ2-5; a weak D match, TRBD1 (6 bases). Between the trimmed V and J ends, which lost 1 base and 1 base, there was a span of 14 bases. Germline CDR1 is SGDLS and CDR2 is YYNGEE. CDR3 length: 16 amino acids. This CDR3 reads CASSVNVAGVQETQYF. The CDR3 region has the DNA TGTGCCAGCAGCGTAAATGTGGCAGGGGTCCAAGAGACCCAGTACTTC.

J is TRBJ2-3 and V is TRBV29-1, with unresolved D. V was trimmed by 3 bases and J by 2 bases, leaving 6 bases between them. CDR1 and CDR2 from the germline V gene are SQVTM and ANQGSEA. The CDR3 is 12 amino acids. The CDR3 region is CSVEQNTDTQYF. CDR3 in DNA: TGCAGCGTTGAGCAGAACACAGATACGCAGTATTTT.

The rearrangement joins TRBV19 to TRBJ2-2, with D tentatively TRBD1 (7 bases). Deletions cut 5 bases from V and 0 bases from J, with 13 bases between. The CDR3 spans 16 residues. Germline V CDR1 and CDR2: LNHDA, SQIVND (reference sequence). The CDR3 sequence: CASSRGGGANTGELFF. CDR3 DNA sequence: TGTGCCAGTAGTCGAGGAGGGGGCGCGAACACCGGGGAGCTGTTTTTT.

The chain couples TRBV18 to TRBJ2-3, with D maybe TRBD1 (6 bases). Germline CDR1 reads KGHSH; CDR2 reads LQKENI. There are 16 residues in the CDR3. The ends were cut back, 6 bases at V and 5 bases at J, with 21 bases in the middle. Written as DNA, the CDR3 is TGTGCCAGCTCGCTGACACCGGGACAATCATTAGATACGCAGTATTTT. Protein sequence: CASSLTPGQSLDTQYF.

This chain's CDR3 is CASSRGATTSSYEQYF. As DNA, the CDR3 is TGCGCCAGCAGCCGGGGCGCGACGACTAGCTCCTACGAGCAGTACTTC. The chain uses TRBV5-1 and TRBJ2-7; tentatively, D is TRBD2 (6 bases). The length of the CDR3 is 16 residues. The V and J ends lost 4 bases and 0 bases respectively, with 17 bases between them. Germline values: CDR1 SGHRS, CDR2 YFSETQ.

CDR3 in amino acids: CAWGRGQGRNTIYF. The CDR3 bases are TGTGCCTGGGGGAGAGGACAGGGGCGAAACACCATATATTTT. This rearrangement joins TRBV30 to TRBJ1-3; 9 bases match TRBD1. CDR3 size: 14 residues. Per the germline V gene, CDR1 is GTSNPN and CDR2 is SVGIG (reference sequence). The V and J ends lost 5 bases and 5 bases, in that order; junction bases with no gene match: 7.

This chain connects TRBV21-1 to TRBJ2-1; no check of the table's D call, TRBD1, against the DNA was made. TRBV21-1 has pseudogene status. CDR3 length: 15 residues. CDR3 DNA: TGTGCCAGCAGCAAAGTCCGGACAGTTGGCAATGAGCAGTTCTTC. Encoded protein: CASSKVRTVGNEQFF.

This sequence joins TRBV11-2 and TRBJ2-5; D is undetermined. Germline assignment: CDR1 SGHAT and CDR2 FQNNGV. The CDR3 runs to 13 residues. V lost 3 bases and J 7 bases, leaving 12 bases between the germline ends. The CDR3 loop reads CASSLGDSGTQYF. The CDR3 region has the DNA TGTGCCAGCAGCTTGGGTGATTCGGGGACCCAGTACTTC. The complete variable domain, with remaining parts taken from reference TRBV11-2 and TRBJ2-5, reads EAGVAQSPRYKIIEKRQSVAFWCNPISGHATLYWYQQILGQGPKLLIQFQNNGVVDDSQLPKDRFSAERLKGVDSTLKIQPAKLEDSAVYLCASSLGDSGTQYFGPGTRLLVL.

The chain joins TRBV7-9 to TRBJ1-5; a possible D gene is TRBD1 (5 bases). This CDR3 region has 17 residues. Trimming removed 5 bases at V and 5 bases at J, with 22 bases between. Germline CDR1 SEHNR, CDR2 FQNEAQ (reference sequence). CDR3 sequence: CASSLGAGRPNHQPQHF. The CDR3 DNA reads TGTGCCAGCAGCCTCGGGGCAGGCCGACCAAACCATCAGCCCCAGCATTTT.

CDR3 in DNA: TGTGCCAGCAGAACGGGCCTTGGGGCAGATACGCAGTATTTT. Its protein is CASRTGLGADTQYF. This chain joins TRBV6-5 and TRBJ2-3; D ambiguous. Germline V gives CDR1 MNHEY, CDR2 SVGAGI. Between the trimmed V and J ends, which lost 6 bases and 4 bases, there was a span of 14 bases. The CDR3 extends over 14 amino acids.

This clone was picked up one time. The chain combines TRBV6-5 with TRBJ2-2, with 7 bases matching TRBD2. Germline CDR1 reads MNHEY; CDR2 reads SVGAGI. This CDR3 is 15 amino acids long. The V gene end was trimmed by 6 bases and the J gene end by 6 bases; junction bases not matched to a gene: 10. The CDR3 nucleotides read TGTGCCAGCAGATGGAGCGGGAACGTGGCCGGGGAGCTGTTTTTT. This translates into CASRWSGNVAGELFF.